This T cell receptor (beta chain) comes out of a study of shared clonotypes between healthy human individuals. Those who donated, Caucasian adults without exception, all lived in Nashville, Tennessee. Sequencing of unsorted PBMC DNA was carried out using ten immunoSEQ deep assay plates. In the authors' methods: Filtering differed since immunoSEQ provided only junctions, with no quality scores. Clones were read by immunoSEQ multiplex PCR, and TCRdb kept only the in-frame ones, dropping some. The V and J calls and clone size are taken from that table; D and trimming were inferred from the DNA. The table includes fewer than 600,000 clones, 60% to 80% detected once. The CDR3 is 12 residues long. Germline values: CDR1 SQVTM, CDR2 ANQGSEA. Trimming took 5 bases from V and 5 from J, leaving 12 bases between them.

V gene TRBV29-1 combines with J gene TRBJ1-2, with D unclear. This clonotype originated in a middle-aged woman in good health. Some clones in this sample may be carry-over from other donors' samples. The sample consisted of PBMCs. The CDR3 here is CSVLTVEYGYTF. CDR3 DNA: TGCAGCGTTCTTACCGTTGAATATGGCTACACCTTC.